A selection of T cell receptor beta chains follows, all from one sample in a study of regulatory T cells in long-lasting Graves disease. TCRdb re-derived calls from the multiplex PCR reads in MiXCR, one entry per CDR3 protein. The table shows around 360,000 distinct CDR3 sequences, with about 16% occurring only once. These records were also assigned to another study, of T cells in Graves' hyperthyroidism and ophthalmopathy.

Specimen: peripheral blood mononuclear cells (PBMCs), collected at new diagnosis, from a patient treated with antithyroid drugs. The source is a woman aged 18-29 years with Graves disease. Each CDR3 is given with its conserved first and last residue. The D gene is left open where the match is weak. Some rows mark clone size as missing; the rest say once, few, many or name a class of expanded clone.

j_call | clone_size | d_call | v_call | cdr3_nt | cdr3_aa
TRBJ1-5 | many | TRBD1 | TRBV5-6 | TGTGCCAGCAGTTCCCGGGACAGGGACAATCAGCCCCAGCATTTT | CASSSRDRDNQPQHF
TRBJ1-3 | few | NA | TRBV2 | TGTGCCAGGGCCAGGCCAAGCTCTGGAAACACCATATATTTT | CARARPSSGNTIYF
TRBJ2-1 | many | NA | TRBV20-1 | TGCAGTGCTAGAGGGGGGAGTGGTTACAATGAGCAGTTCTTC | CSARGGSGYNEQFF
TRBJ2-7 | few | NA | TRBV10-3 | TGTGCCATCACATCACAGGGCACCTACGAGCAGTACTTC | CAITSQGTYEQYF
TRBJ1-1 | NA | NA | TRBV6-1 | TGTGCCAGCAGCCATTCGTGGGGGGGTCGGGCTGAAGCTTTCTTT | CASSHSWGGRAEAFF
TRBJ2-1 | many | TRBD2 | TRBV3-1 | TGTGCCAGCAGCCCGGGACTAGCGGGGTACAATGAGCAGTTCTTC | CASSPGLAGYNEQFF
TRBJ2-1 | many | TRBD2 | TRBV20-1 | TGCAGTGCTAGAGCAAGTCGGACTAGCGGAAATGAGCAGTTCTTC | CSARASRTSGNEQFF
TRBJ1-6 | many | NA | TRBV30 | TGTGCCTGGAGTGTACCGGGAGGACGGACTAATTCACCCCTCCACTTT | CAWSVPGGRTNSPLHF
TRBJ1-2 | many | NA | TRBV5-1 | TGCGCCAGCAGCCCGACGGACTTTCGTTATGGCTACACCTTC | CASSPTDFRYGYTF
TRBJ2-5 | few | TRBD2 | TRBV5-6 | TGTGCCAGCAGCCTCGGGGGGGCGGAAGAGACCCAGTACTTC | CASSLGGAEETQYF
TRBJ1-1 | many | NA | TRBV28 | TGTGCCAGCAGTTTATGGACAGAGAACACTGAAGCTTTCTTT | CASSLWTENTEAFF
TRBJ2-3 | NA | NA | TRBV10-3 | TGTGCCATCAGTGAGAGTGAGATTAGCACAGATACGCAGTATTTT | CAISESEISTDTQYF
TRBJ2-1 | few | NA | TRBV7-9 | TGTGCCAGCAGCTTAAGGGGCGATGAGCAGTTCTTC | CASSLRGDEQFF
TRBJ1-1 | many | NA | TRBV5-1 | TGTGCCAGCAGCCTTCAAAACACTGAAGCTTTCTTT | CASSLQNTEAFF
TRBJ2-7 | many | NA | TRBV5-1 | TGCGCCAGCAGCTTTTCCGGGGACCACGAGCAGTACTTC | CASSFSGDHEQYF
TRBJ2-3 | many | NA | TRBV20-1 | TGCAGTGCTAGAGCCTTCCTTAGCGGACCCCGGGGCCCCACAGATACGCAGTATTTT | CSARAFLSGPRGPTDTQYF
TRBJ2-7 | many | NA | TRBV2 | TGTGCCAGCAGAGAGACTAGTTTGGCGCAGTACTTC | CASRETSLAQYF
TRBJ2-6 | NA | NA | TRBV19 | TGTGCCAGTAGTTCTCCGGGACTGCTGAACTCTGGGGCCAACGTCCTGACTTTC | CASSSPGLLNSGANVLTF
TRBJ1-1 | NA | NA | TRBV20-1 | TGCAGTGCTAGAGTGGGACACCAGAACACTGAAGCTTTCTTT | CSARVGHQNTEAFF
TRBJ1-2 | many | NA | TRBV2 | TGTGCCAGCAGTCCAGGGCTTGTAAACTATGGCTACACCTTC | CASSPGLVNYGYTF
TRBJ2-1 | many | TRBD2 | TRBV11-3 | TGTGCCAGCAGTAGGGCTAGCGGACCCTACAATGAGCAGTTCTTC | CASSRASGPYNEQFF
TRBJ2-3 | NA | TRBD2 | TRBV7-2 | TGTGCCAGCAGGGCTAGCGGGAGGTTAGAAGATACGCAGTATTTT | CASRASGRLEDTQYF
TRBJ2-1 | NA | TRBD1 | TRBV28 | TGTGCCAGCAGTTTCTCCCAAAACAGGGGAAATGAGCAGTTCTTC | CASSFSQNRGNEQFF
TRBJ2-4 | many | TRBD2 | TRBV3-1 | TGTGCCAGCAGCCAAGCGGGGGGGGAAAACATTCAGTACTTC | CASSQAGGENIQYF
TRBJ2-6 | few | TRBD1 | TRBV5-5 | TGTGCCAGCATCGGGGGGAGACAGGGGGCCTCTGGGGCCAACGTCCTGACTTTC | CASIGGRQGASGANVLTF
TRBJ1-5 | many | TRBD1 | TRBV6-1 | TGTGCCAGCAGTGAATTTACAGGGGGCCAACAGCCCCAGCATTTT | CASSEFTGGQQPQHF
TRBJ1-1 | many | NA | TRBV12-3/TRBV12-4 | TGTGCCAGCAGTTTCAGCAGGGGAATAACTGAAGCTTTCTTT | CASSFSRGITEAFF
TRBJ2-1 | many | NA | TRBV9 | TGTGCCAGCAGCGTCAGAGGGTTCTACAATGAGCAGTTCTTC | CASSVRGFYNEQFF
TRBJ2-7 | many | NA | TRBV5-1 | TGCGCCAGCAGCTTTGACCGCTCGGAATACGAGCAGTACTTC | CASSFDRSEYEQYF
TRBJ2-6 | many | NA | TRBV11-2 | TGTGCCAGCAGCTTAGAGGGGGGACTGATCTCTGGGGCCAACGTCCTGACTTTC | CASSLEGGLISGANVLTF
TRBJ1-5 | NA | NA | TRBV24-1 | TGTGCCACCAGTGAAGCGACACAGCCCCAGCATTTT | CATSEATQPQHF
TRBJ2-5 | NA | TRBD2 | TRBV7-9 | TGTGCCAGCAGCTTAGCGGCGCGGGGGGGGCCAGGAGAGACCCAGTACTTC | CASSLAARGGPGETQYF
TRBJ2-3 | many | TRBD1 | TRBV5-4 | TGTGCCAGCAGCGCCGGACAGGTCAGCACAGATACGCAGTATTTT | CASSAGQVSTDTQYF
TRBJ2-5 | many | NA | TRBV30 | TGTGCCTGGAGTGTACGACACGGAGAGTACGAGACCCAGTACTTC | CAWSVRHGEYETQYF
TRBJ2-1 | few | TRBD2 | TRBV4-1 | TGCGCCAGCAGCCCCGGGACTAGCGGGGGTGGGTCCTACAATGAGCAGTTCTTC | CASSPGTSGGGSYNEQFF
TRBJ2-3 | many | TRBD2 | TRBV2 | TGTGCCAGCAGTGATGCGGGGGGCTTCACAGATACGCAGTATTTT | CASSDAGGFTDTQYF
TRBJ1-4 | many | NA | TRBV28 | TGTGCCAGCATACCCGCCGGGAAACCACATGAAAAACTGTTTTTT | CASIPAGKPHEKLFF
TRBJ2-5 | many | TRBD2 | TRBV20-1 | TGCAGTGCTACCAAGATAGCGGGAGGGCCCTCAGAGACCCAGTACTTC | CSATKIAGGPSETQYF
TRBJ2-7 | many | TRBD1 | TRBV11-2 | TGTGCCAGCAGCTTACGCCGGGACAGGGGAATGAACGAGCAGTACTTC | CASSLRRDRGMNEQYF
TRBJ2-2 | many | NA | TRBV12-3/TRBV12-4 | TGTGCCAGCAGTCCATCTAGCGTCGCGAACACCGGGGAGCTGTTTTTT | CASSPSSVANTGELFF
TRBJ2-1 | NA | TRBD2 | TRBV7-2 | TGTGCCAGCGGGACTAGCGGGACTAGTGAGCAGTTCTTC | CASGTSGTSEQFF
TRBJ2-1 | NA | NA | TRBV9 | TGTGCCAGCACCAGAAGGGACTTCAACAATGAGCAGTTCTTC | CASTRRDFNNEQFF
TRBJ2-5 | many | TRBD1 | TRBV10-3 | TGTGCCATCAGTGACCCCCCAAGGGGGCGAGAGACCCAGTACTTC | CAISDPPRGRETQYF
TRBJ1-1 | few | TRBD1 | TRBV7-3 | TGTGCCAGCAGCCCGACTGGACAGGGGGCTTCGACTTTCTTT | CASSPTGQGASTFF
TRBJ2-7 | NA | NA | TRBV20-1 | TGCAGTGCTAGCGGGGCCACCTCCTACGAGCAGTACTTC | CSASGATSYEQYF
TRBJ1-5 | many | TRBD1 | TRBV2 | TGTGCCAGCAGTCCGAGACAGGGGGCTTTCAATCAGCCCCAGCATTTT | CASSPRQGAFNQPQHF
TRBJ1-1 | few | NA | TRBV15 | TGTGCCACCAGCAGAGAGAGAGACAGCCACACTGAAGCTTTCTTT | CATSRERDSHTEAFF
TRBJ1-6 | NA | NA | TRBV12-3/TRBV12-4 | TGTGCCAGCAGTTTTCAAGGCGGTGGGAATTCACCCCTCCACTTT | CASSFQGGGNSPLHF
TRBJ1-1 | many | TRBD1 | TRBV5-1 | TGCGCCAGCAGCACTAGGTACAGGGGACCCTTACTTAACACTGAAGCTTTCTTT | CASSTRYRGPLLNTEAFF
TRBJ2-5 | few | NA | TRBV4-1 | TGCGCCAGCAGCCAAGGTCTCGGCAGGGAAGAGACCCAGTACTTC | CASSQGLGREETQYF